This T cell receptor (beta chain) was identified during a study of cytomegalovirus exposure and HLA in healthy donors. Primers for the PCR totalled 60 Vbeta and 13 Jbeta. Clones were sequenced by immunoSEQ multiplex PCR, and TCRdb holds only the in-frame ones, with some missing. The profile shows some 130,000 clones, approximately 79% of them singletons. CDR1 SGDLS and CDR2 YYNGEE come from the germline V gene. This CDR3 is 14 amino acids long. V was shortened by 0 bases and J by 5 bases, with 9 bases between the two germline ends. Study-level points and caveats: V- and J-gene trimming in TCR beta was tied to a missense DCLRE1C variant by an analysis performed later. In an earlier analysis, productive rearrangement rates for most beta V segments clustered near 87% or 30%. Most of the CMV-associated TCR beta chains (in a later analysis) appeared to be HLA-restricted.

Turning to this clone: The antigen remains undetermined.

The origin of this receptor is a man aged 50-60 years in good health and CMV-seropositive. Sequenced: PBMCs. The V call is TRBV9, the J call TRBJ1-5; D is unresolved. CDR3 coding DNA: TGTGCCAGCAGCGTAGGGGGAGGGTATCAGCCCCAGCATTTT. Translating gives CASSVGGGYQPQHF.